This T cell receptor beta chain comes out of a study of CD8+CD57+ T cells in acquired aplastic anemia. The template for TCR beta VDJ and CDR3 sequence profiling was genomic DNA. TCRdb re-analysed the reads in MiXCR, keeping a single row per CDR3 protein. The sample consists of approximately 300,000 distinct CDR3 sequences, approximately 57% of them appearing once. The CDR3 has 17 amino acids. Trimming took 8 bases from V and 0 from J, leaving 20 bases between them. Germline values: CDR1 SNHLY, CDR2 FYNNEI. Flow cytometry had shown expanded CD8+CD57+ cells in the patients chosen for sequencing. The chain combines TRBV2 with TRBJ1-3; tentatively, D is TRBD1 (5 bases). This receptor was taken from a human donor with aplastic anemia. Sequenced sample: sorted CD4+, CD8+, or CD8+CD57+ T cells (not recorded which) from PBMCs. DNA of the CDR3: TGTGCCAGCCCTCTAACCCGGGACGGAGTCTCTGGAAACACCATATATTTT. Its protein product is CASPLTRDGVSGNTIYF.